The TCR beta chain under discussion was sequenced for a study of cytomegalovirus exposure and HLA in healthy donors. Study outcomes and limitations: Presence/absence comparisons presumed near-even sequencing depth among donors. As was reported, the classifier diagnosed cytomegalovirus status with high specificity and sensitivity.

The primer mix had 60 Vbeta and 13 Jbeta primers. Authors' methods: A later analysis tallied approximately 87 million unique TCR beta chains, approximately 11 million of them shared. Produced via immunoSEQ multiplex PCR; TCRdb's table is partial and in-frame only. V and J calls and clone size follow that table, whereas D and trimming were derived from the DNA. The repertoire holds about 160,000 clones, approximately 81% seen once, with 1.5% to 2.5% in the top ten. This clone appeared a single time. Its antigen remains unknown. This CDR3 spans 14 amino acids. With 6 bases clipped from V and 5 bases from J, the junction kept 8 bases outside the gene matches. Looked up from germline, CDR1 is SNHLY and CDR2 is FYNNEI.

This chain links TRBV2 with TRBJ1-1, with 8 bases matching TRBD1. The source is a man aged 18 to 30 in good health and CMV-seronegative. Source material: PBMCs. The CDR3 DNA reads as TGTGCCAGCAGGATTGGGGGGGACAGGACTGAAGCTTTCTTT. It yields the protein CASRIGGDRTEAFF.